These 13 T cell receptor beta chains were all obtained from the same sample, sequenced in a study of OX40 agonist ivuxolimab in advanced cancers. TCRdb's table, derived via immunoSEQ multiplex PCR, lists solely in-frame clones and lacks some. Of tens of thousands of clones listed, 91% are singletons. The sample in question was CD4+ or CD8+ T cells sorted from blood, obtained in a trial of the OX40 agonist ivuxolimab. The source of these receptors is an adult with an advanced solid tumor such as melanoma, head and neck, liver or kidney cancer.

This chain joins TRBV9 and TRBJ2-7, with TRBD2 matching 9 bases. Per germline, CDR1 SGDLS and CDR2 YYNGEE. V was clipped by 0 bases and J by 5 bases; unmatched bases: 6. CDR3 length: 15 amino acids. For the CDR3, the DNA is TGTGCCAGCAGCGTAGGTACTAGCGGGCCCCACGAGCAGTACTTC. Translating gives CASSVGTSGPHEQYF.

The chain combines TRBV19 with TRBJ1-2, with 8 nucleotides matching TRBD1. CDR1 is LNHDA and CDR2 is SQIVND in the germline V gene (reference sequence). The V segment lost 6 bases and the J segment 0 bases; nucleotides outside the gene matches: 3. This CDR3 comprises 14 residues. This CDR3 reads CASSRTGTNYGYTF. The DNA of the CDR3 is TGTGCCAGTAGCAGGACAGGGACTAACTATGGCTACACCTTC.

The chain couples TRBV18 to TRBJ2-5; 8 bases are shared with TRBD2. The J call is in doubt because the DNA end fits TRBJ2-7 better. CDR3 length: 18 residues. Per the germline V gene, CDR1 is KGHSH and CDR2 is LQKENI. The CDR3 nucleotides read TGTGCCAGCTCACCGGTGGGTATGGCGGGAGGAACCTCCTACGAGCAGTACTTC. Translated: CASSPVGMAGGTSYEQYF.

V gene TRBV28 combines with J gene TRBJ1-1; D gene ambiguous. The germline V gene has CDR1 MDHEN and CDR2 SYDVKM. This CDR3 spans 14 amino acids. V lost 4 bases and J lost 5, with 14 bases in between. CDR3 nucleotides: TGTGCCAGCAGTTATGGCAGGTTGGATACTGAAGCTTTCTTT. Its protein is CASSYGRLDTEAFF.

The chain employs TRBV10-2 and TRBJ2-2; D remains ambiguous. V lost 4 bases and J lost 6, with 12 bases in between. CDR3 size: 14 residues. Germline CDR1 reads WSHSY; CDR2 reads SAAADI. The CDR3 here is CASSAIGVAGELFF. In DNA, the CDR3 is TGCGCCAGCAGTGCTATTGGGGTAGCCGGGGAGCTGTTTTTT.

As for this clone: One end of the junction is discordant with germline, which a read error may explain. This chain links TRBV5-1 with TRBJ2-4; 12 nucleotides align to TRBD2. CDR3 length: 17 residues. CDR1 and CDR2 from the germline V gene are SGHRS and YFSETQ. This chain's CDR3 is CASTSSLGGLAGGLKHF. CDR3 bases: TGCGCCAGCACCAGCAGCTTAGGAGGGCTAGCGGGAGGGCTTAAGCACTTC. Combining the CDR3 with reference TRBV5-1 and TRBJ2-4 gives the whole variable domain KAGVTQTPRYLIKTRGQQVTLSCSPISGHRSVSWYQQTPGQGLQFLFEYFSETQRNKGNFPGRFSGRQFSNSRSEMNVSTLELGDSALYLCASTSSLGGLAGGLKHFGAGTRLSVL.

This clone appeared a few times. The chain is built from TRBV5-1 and TRBJ2-1; 13 positions match TRBD2. The CDR3 is 14 amino acids. Per germline, CDR1 SGHRS and CDR2 YFSETQ. V dropped 4 bases and J dropped 9; count of bases not matched to a gene: 4. CDR3 sequence (DNA): TGCGCCAGCAGCGGACTAGCGGGAGTTGGTGAGCAGTTCTTC. This gives the protein CASSGLAGVGEQFF. Full variable domain (outside the CDR3, taken from reference TRBV5-1 and TRBJ2-1): KAGVTQTPRYLIKTRGQQVTLSCSPISGHRSVSWYQQTPGQGLQFLFEYFSETQRNKGNFPGRFSGRQFSNSRSEMNVSTLELGDSALYLCASSGLAGVGEQFFGPGTRLTVL.

V is TRBV29-1 and J is TRBJ1-1; D gene unclear. The length of the CDR3 is 10 residues. CDR1 SQVTM and CDR2 ANQGSEA come from the germline V gene. Trimming left V 6 bases short and J 6 bases short, with 8 bases between. DNA of the CDR3: TGCAGCGTCAAGGGTGCTGAAGCTTTCTTT. Its protein product is CSVKGAEAFF.

V is TRBV19 and J is TRBJ1-1, with unresolved D. The germline V gene has CDR1 LNHDA and CDR2 SQIVND (reference sequence). The CDR3 loop spans 13 amino acids. The ends were cut back, 5 bases at V and 4 bases at J, with 11 bases in the middle. CDR3 coding DNA: TGTGCCAGTAGTTCAGACATCAGCACTGAAGCTTTCTTT. Protein sequence: CASSSDISTEAFF. The complete variable domain, with remaining parts taken from reference TRBV19 and TRBJ1-1, reads DGGITQSPKYLFRKEGQNVTLSCEQNLNHDAMYWYRQDPGQGLRLIYYSQIVNDFQKGDIAEGYSVSREKKESFPLTVTSAQKNPTAFYLCASSSDISTEAFFGQGTRLTVV.

This chain connects TRBV5-5 to TRBJ1-5, with D possibly matching TRBD1 (5 bases). The CDR3 extends over 15 amino acids. The germline gives CDR1 SGHKS, CDR2 YYEKEE (reference sequence). V lost 3 bases, J lost 4 bases, and 14 bases lay in between. The CDR3 protein is CASSSQGTVNQPQHF. CDR3 sequence (DNA): TGTGCCAGCAGCTCCCAAGGGACGGTAAATCAGCCCCAGCATTTT.

V usage is TRBV2 and J usage is TRBJ2-4, with D perhaps TRBD1 or TRBD2 (5 bases each). Trimming left V 6 bases short and J 1 base short, with 13 bases between. Germline CDR1 SNHLY, CDR2 FYNNEI. The CDR3 loop spans 15 amino acids. The CDR3 nucleotides are TGTGCCAGCAGCGTTGGGGGTATGGCCAAAAACATTCAGTACTTC. Its translation: CASSVGGMAKNIQYF.

The chain links TRBV10-2 to TRBJ2-2, with 7 positions matching TRBD2. Germline V gene data show CDR1 as WSHSY and CDR2 as SAAADI. The ends lost 8 bases at V and 1 base at J; junction bases unmatched: 4. The CDR3 extends over 14 amino acids. CDR3 DNA sequence: TGCGCCAGCGGGGGACTACAGAACACCGGGGAGCTGTTTTTT. This codes for CASGGLQNTGELFF.

This clone was counted a single time. The rearrangement links TRBV19 to TRBJ1-5; D ambiguous. Trimming removed 3 bases at V and 8 bases at J, with 8 bases between. CDR1 is LNHDA, CDR2 SQIVND, per germline (reference sequence). This CDR3 region has 12 residues. CDR3 in amino acids: CASSMPLEPQHF. For the CDR3, the DNA is TGTGCCAGTAGTATGCCCCTTGAGCCCCAGCATTTT.